A single sample gave rise to the 18 T cell receptor beta chains below, sequenced in a study of regulatory T cells in long-lasting Graves disease. Through Arm-PCR of CDR3 regions and iRepertoire HTBI primers, TCR beta libraries were built. TCRdb passed the multiplex PCR reads through MiXCR, listing each CDR3 protein once. The top ten clones hold less than 35% of a sample with almost 350,000 distinct CDR3 sequences, around 19% of them seen once. The time point here: persistent/refractory GD, antithyroid drugs over 5 years with positive TRAb. The TCR library was prepared using RNA isolated from PBMCs. The sequenced sample was peripheral blood mononuclear cells (PBMCs), obtained when the disease was refractory, from a patient treated with antithyroid drugs. The receptors come from a female donor with Graves disease.

This clonotype was seen many times. The chain joins TRBV12-3 or TRBV12-4 to TRBJ1-2; the D gene is possibly TRBD1 (5 bases). CDR3 length: 14 residues. Trimming removed 7 bases at V and 8 bases at J, with 20 bases between. CDR3 residues: CASTLGQGSWGYTF. DNA of the CDR3: TGTGCCAGCACCCTCGGACAAGGGAGCTGGGGCTACACCTTC.

The CDR3 sequence: CASSRGQGSLNIQYF. In nucleotides, the CDR3 is TGTGCCAGCAGTCGAGGACAGGGGAGTTTAAACATTCAGTACTTC. The chain recombines TRBV6-1 with TRBJ2-4, with 9 bases identical to TRBD1. The length of the CDR3 is 15 residues. With V trimmed by 5 bases and J by 6 bases, 8 bases remained unmatched. Germline values: CDR1 MNHNS, CDR2 SASEGT.

This clonotype was counted many times. The chain recombines TRBV18 with TRBJ2-2, with D possibly TRBD1 on 5 matching bases. Germline lookup yields CDR1 KGHSH and CDR2 LQKENI. CDR3 length equals 15 residues. Trimming left V 0 bases short and J 5 bases short, with 10 bases between. CDR3 region: CASSPPSRATGELFF. The CDR3 nucleotides are TGTGCCAGCTCACCACCCTCCAGGGCAACCGGGGAGCTGTTTTTT.

This clonotype has ten or more counts. The V call is TRBV12-3 or TRBV12-4, the J call TRBJ1-5; no clear D. V lost 0 bases and J 7 bases, leaving 7 bases between the germline ends. The CDR3 totals 13 residues. CDR3 sequence: CASSLAALQPQHF. CDR3 nucleotide sequence: TGTGCCAGCAGTTTAGCGGCGTTACAGCCCCAGCATTTT.

Note on this clonotype: Since a far larger clone is one base different, this is likely a read error. This rearrangement joins TRBV7-2 to TRBJ2-5, with 8 positions matching TRBD2. The CDR3 runs 16 residues. Germline trimming cut 1 base from V and 5 bases from J; bases unmatched to any gene: 9. The V gene's germline CDR1 is SGHTA and CDR2 FQGNSA. The CDR3 DNA follows: TGTGCCAGCAGCTTAGGTCCGGCGGGAGGTTCGGAGACCCAGTACTTC. Its translation is CASSLGPAGGSETQYF.

This clonotype was observed many times. The chain employs TRBV6-5 and TRBJ2-7, with D hard to call. Germline V CDR1 and CDR2: MNHEY, SVGAGI. The V end was cut by 4 bases, the J end by 0 bases, with 10 bases between. The CDR3 is 14 amino acids. The CDR3 spells CASSSGGSSYEQYF. In nucleotides, the CDR3 is TGTGCCAGCAGTTCCGGCGGAAGCTCCTACGAGCAGTACTTC.

Note on this clonotype: The junction differs from germline at one of its ends, possibly a read error. The rearrangement uses TRBV27 and TRBJ2-3, with D possibly called TRBD1 or TRBD2 (6 bases each). The germline V gene encodes CDR1 MNHEY and CDR2 SMNVEV (reference sequence). The CDR3 is 18 residues long. CDR3 in amino acids: CASRGPGGRRVKGDAQYF. In nucleotides, the CDR3 is TGTGCCAGCAGAGGTCCCGGGGGCAGACGAGTGAAAGGAGATGCGCAGTATTTT.

A remark on this clonotype: A much more abundant neighbour one base away suggests this may be a read error. CDR3 DNA: TGTGCCAGCAGTAACCGACAGGATTCTAACTGTGGCTACACCTTC. As protein: CASSNRQDSNCGYTF. V gene TRBV27 combines with J gene TRBJ1-2; tentative D call: TRBD1 (6 bases). Germline lookup yields CDR1 MNHEY and CDR2 SMNVEV (reference sequence). The CDR3 contains 15 residues.

Ten or more counts support this clonotype. V gene TRBV2 combines with J gene TRBJ2-5, with a weak D call TRBD1 (6 bases). The CDR3 contains 16 residues. Germline V gene lookup returns CDR1 SNHLY and CDR2 FYNNEI. The V end lost 5 bases, the J end lost 3 bases, and 19 bases lay between the germline ends. CDR3 DNA sequence: TGTGCCAGCAGTATAGACAGGACGACCGCCGAAGAGACCCAGTACTTC. It yields the protein CASSIDRTTAEETQYF.

The V call is TRBV27, the J call TRBJ1-5; D is undetermined. Germline V gene lookup returns CDR1 MNHEY and CDR2 SMNVEV (reference sequence). The CDR3 length is 15 residues. V dropped 3 bases and J dropped 4 bases, with 13 bases sitting between them. The chain's CDR3 is CASSFTAAGNQPQHF. Here the CDR3 DNA reads TGTGCCAGCAGTTTCACAGCGGCGGGGAATCAGCCCCAGCATTTT.

This clonotype was seen more than once but under ten times. This rearrangement joins TRBV19 to TRBJ1-4; D is ambiguous. The CDR3 contains 14 residues. The V gene lost 6 bases and the J gene lost 0 bases, with 8 bases spanning the gap. Germline-derived CDR1 and CDR2 are LNHDA and SQIVND (reference sequence). CDR3 protein: CASRWEATNEKLFF. As DNA, the CDR3 is TGTGCCAGTAGGTGGGAAGCAACTAATGAAAAACTGTTTTTT.

The CDR3 protein is CASSISSGTLNTEAFF. The CDR3, as DNA: TGTGCCAGTAGTATATCATCCGGGACCTTGAACACTGAAGCTTTCTTT. The rearrangement joins TRBV19 to TRBJ1-1; the D gene is possibly TRBD1 (5 bases). The CDR3 spans 16 residues. Per the germline V gene, CDR1 is LNHDA and CDR2 is SQIVND (reference sequence). Trimming pared 2 bases from V and 0 bases from J, leaving 13 bases between. The full variable domain, its missing parts supplied by reference TRBV19 and TRBJ1-1, is DGGITQSPKYLFRKEGQNVTLSCEQNLNHDAMYWYRQDPGQGLRLIYYSQIVNDFQKGDIAEGYSVSREKKESFPLTVTSAQKNPTAFYLCASSISSGTLNTEAFFGQGTRLTVV.

This clonotype was observed at least ten times. The V gene is TRBV5-5, the J gene TRBJ1-1, with D possibly matching TRBD1 (6 bases). V was cut by 3 bases and J by 1 base, with 7 bases left in between. Germline V CDR1 and CDR2: SGHKS, YYEKEE (reference sequence). CDR3 length: 13 amino acids. The CDR3 sequence: CASSWGRNTEAFF. The CDR3 bases are TGTGCCAGCAGCTGGGGGCGGAACACTGAAGCTTTCTTT.

At least ten counts were recorded for this clonotype. V usage is TRBV6-1 and J usage is TRBJ1-1; no reliable D call. CDR3 size: 12 residues. The ends were cut back, 4 bases at V and 4 bases at J, with 7 bases in the middle. Germline lookup yields CDR1 MNHNS and CDR2 SASEGT. The CDR3 sequence is CASSGVGTEAFF. As DNA, the CDR3 is TGTGCCAGCAGTGGAGTGGGCACTGAAGCTTTCTTT.

Worth noting for this clonotype: Germline and junction disagree at one end, which may indicate a read error. This chain links TRBV13 with TRBJ1-1; D gene uncertain. The CDR3 sequence is 12 residues long. The V gene's germline CDR1 is PRHDT and CDR2 FYEKMQ (reference sequence). The CDR3 spells CASSLSATGAFF. In DNA, the CDR3 is TGTGCCAGCAGCTTGAGCGCCACTGGAGCTTTCTTT.

V gene TRBV9 combines with J gene TRBJ1-3; D might be TRBD1 (5 bases). V lost 3 bases, J lost 3 bases, and 16 bases lay in between. Germline lookup yields CDR1 SGDLS and CDR2 YYNGEE. The CDR3 contains 16 residues. CDR3 in amino acids: CASSASSQGIGNTIYF. DNA for the CDR3: TGTGCCAGCAGCGCCTCTTCGCAGGGAATTGGAAACACCATATATTTT.

This clonotype was detected only once. One junction end disagrees with the germline gene, perhaps due to a read error. The rearrangement links TRBV5-1 to TRBJ1-4; 7 bases line up with TRBD1. The CDR3 spans 14 residues. From germline, CDR1 is SGHRS and CDR2 YFSETQ. CDR3 sequence: CASSLTGNNEKLFF. CDR3 nucleotide sequence: TGTGCCAGCAGTCTGACAGGGAACAATGAAAAACTGTTTTTT. The complete variable domain, with remaining parts taken from reference TRBV5-1 and TRBJ1-4, reads KAGVTQTPRYLIKTRGQQVTLSCSPISGHRSVSWYQQTPGQGLQFLFEYFSETQRNKGNFPGRFSGRQFSNSRSEMNVSTLELGDSALYLCASSLTGNNEKLFFGSGTQLSVL.

In the case of this clonotype: This may arise from a read error, as a much more abundant clone is one base away. The gene calls are TRBV12-3 or TRBV12-4 and TRBJ2-6; D is unresolved. The V end was cut by 3 bases, the J end by 0 bases, with 12 bases between. CDR3 length equals 17 residues. The CDR3 sequence: CASSFRLYDSGANVLTF. The CDR3 DNA reads as TGTGCCAGCAGTTTCAGGCTCTACGACTCTGGGGCCAACGTCCTGACTTTC.